The 6 T cell receptor beta chains in this list originate from one sample, sequenced in a study of regulatory T cells in long-lasting Graves disease. This sample's time point: newly diagnosed GD, antithyroid drugs for less than 3 months. Following extraction of RNA from PBMCs, that RNA was used to make the TCR library. Arm-PCR of CDR3 regions and iRepertoire HTBI primers were used to build TCR beta libraries. TCRdb itself ran the multiplex PCR reads through MiXCR, one entry per CDR3 protein. The sample has 410,000 or so distinct CDR3 sequences, just under 15% seen once. This sample also appeared in a second study, on T cells in Graves' hyperthyroidism and ophthalmopathy.

The sample consisted of peripheral blood mononuclear cells (PBMCs), taken at new diagnosis, from a patient treated with antithyroid drugs. Receptor source: a woman aged 25 to 39 with Graves disease.

This clonotype was found many times. The chain recombines TRBV6-4 with TRBJ2-1, with 8 positions matching TRBD2. CDR3 length equals 15 residues. Unmatched junction bases numbered 10, after V lost 0 bases and J lost 12 bases. The germline gives CDR1 MRHNA, CDR2 SNTAGT. The CDR3 here is CASSDSAGGSEGQFF. CDR3 coding DNA: TGTGCCAGCAGTGACTCCGCGGGAGGTAGTGAGGGGCAGTTCTTC.

CDR3 residues: CASSGASGSSYEQYF. CDR3 DNA: TGTGCCAGTAGTGGGGCTAGCGGGAGCTCCTACGAGCAGTACTTC. This chain connects TRBV19 to TRBJ2-7, with 10 bases matching TRBD2. The V and J ends lost 5 bases and 0 bases, in that order; junction bases with no gene match: 4. CDR1 and CDR2 from the germline V gene are LNHDA and SQIVND (reference sequence). This CDR3 contains 15 residues.

This clonotype was seen at least ten times. V usage is TRBV7-2 and J usage is TRBJ2-3; D possibly corresponds to TRBD1 (5 bases). This CDR3 is 14 amino acids long. Deletions cut 5 bases from V and 1 base from J, with 10 bases between. CDR1 and CDR2 (germline): SGHTA, FQGNSA. The chain's CDR3 is CASSLSRGTDTQYF. DNA of the CDR3: TGTGCCAGCAGCCTATCCAGGGGCACAGATACGCAGTATTTT.

This clonotype was observed at least ten times. V and J are TRBV7-9 and TRBJ2-2; D unresolved. V lost 4 bases and J lost 2, with 11 bases in between. The germline gives CDR1 SEHNR, CDR2 FQNEAQ (reference sequence). The length of the CDR3 is 15 residues. Here the CDR3 reads CASSSRTVNTGELFF. CDR3 sequence (DNA): TGTGCCAGCAGCTCCCGGACGGTCAACACCGGGGAGCTGTTTTTT.

The sample holds one count of this clonotype. Just one base apart from a much larger clone, this may be a read error. The DNA of the CDR3 is TGTGCCAACAAATCCGGGACAGGGCGGATCGGGGAGCTGTTTTTT. Amino acids: CANKSGTGRIGELFF. The chain couples TRBV2 to TRBJ2-2; 9 bases match TRBD1. CDR3 length equals 15 residues. V shed 10 bases and J 7 bases; nucleotides not matched to a gene: 13. In germline, CDR1 is SNHLY, CDR2 FYNNEI. Drawing the rest from reference TRBV2 and TRBJ2-2, the complete variable domain is EPEVTQTPSHQVTQMGQEVILRCVPISNHLYFYWYRQILGQKVEFLVSFYNNEISEKSEIFDDQFSVERPDGSNFTLKIRSTKLEDSAMYFCANKSGTGRIGELFFGEGSRLTVL.

V usage is TRBV5-1 and J usage is TRBJ2-7; the D gene is possibly TRBD2 (5 bases). In germline, CDR1 is SGHRS, CDR2 YFSETQ. Trimming took off 3 bases at V and 2 bases at J, with 15 bases between the two ends. The CDR3 is 15 residues long. CDR3 coding DNA: TGCGCCAGCAGCTCCGGACTTGAGCTCCCCTACGAGCAGTACTTC. Amino acid sequence: CASSSGLELPYEQYF.